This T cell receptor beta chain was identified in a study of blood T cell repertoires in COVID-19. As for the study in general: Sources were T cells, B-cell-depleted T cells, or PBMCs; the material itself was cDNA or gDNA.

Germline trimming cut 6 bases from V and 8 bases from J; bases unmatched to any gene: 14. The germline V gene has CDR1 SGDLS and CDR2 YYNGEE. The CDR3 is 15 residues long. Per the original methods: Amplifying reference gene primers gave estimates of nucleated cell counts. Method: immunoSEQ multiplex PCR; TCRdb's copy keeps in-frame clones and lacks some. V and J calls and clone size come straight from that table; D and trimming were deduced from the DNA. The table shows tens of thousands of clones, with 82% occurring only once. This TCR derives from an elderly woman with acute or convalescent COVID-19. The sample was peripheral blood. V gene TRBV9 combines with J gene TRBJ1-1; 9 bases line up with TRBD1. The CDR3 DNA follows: TGTGCCAGCACCAAAACCGGGACAGGGCATAGCGAAGCTTTCTTT. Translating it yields CASTKTGTGHSEAFF. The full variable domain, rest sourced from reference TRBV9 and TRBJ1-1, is DSGVTQTPKHLITATGQRVTLRCSPRSGDLSVYWYQQSLDQGLQFLIQYYNGEERAKGNILERFSAQQFPDLHSELNLSSLELGDSALYFCASTKTGTGHSEAFFGQGTRLTVV.